The rows below give T cell receptor beta chains drawn from one sample of a study of beta chain features in type 1 diabetes. Data came from immunoSEQ multiplex PCR; TCRdb stores just in-frame clones and leaves some out. Of some 330,000 clones listed, about 12% were seen once; the top ten hold around 0.0099%. The sequenced sample was naive CD4+ T cells from blood. These receptors all stem from a woman aged 18-29 years with type 1 diabetes. Each CDR3 is given with its conserved first and last residue. D genes are given only for firm matches. Some rows have no size entry. The others give once, few or many, or a class for an expanded clone.

d_gene	abundance	v_gene	j_gene	CDR3nt	CDR3aa
.	few	TRBV6-4	TRBJ1-5	TGTGCCAGCAGTGACTCTGGACATGCAGTATCGGATCAGCCCCAGCATTTT	CASSDSGHAVSDQPQHF
.	.	TRBV10-3	TRBJ1-5	TGTGCCATCAGTGAGTCGCGGGGGAATCAGCCCCAGCATTTT	CAISESRGNQPQHF
.	few	TRBV5-1	TRBJ2-2	TGCGCCAGCAGCTTGGTACAGGGTCCCGGGGAGCTGTTTTTT	CASSLVQGPGELFF
TRBD1	few	TRBV28	TRBJ2-2	TGTGCCACCCACTCGACAGGGGGTCCCGGGGAGCTGTTTTTT	CATHSTGGPGELFF
TRBD2	.	TRBV29-1	TRBJ2-7	TGCAGCGTTGGGGGAACTACTAGCGGTAGCTCCTACGAGCAGTACTTC	CSVGGTTSGSSYEQYF
TRBD1	.	TRBV18	TRBJ1-1	TGTGCCAGCTCACCCGGACAGGGAGGAGTGAACACTGAAGCTTTCTTT	CASSPGQGGVNTEAFF
.	few	TRBV6-5	TRBJ2-7	TGTGCCAGCAGGAGAAATGGCGAGCAGTACTTC	CASRRNGEQYF
TRBD1	few	TRBV4-3	TRBJ2-5	TGCGCCAGCAGCATTACCAGGGGGAAAGAGACCCAGTACTTC	CASSITRGKETQYF
TRBD2	few	TRBV5-1	TRBJ2-5	TGCGCCAGCAGCAAGGGACTAGCCGGGGAGGAGACCCAGTACTTC	CASSKGLAGEETQYF
.	few	TRBV7-9	TRBJ1-1	TGTGCCAGCAGCTCACAGGGGAACACTGAAGCTTTCTTT	CASSSQGNTEAFF
.	few	TRBV2	TRBJ1-1	TGTGCCAGCAGTGATTTCAGGTTAAACACTGAAGCTTTCTTT	CASSDFRLNTEAFF
TRBD1	.	TRBV18	TRBJ1-1	TGTGCCAGCTCAGGAGGGACAGGGTTGGTACCTTTCTTT	CASSGGTGLVPFF
.	few	TRBV11-2	TRBJ2-7	TGTGCCAGCAGCACACGGAGGGACGAGCAGTACTTC	CASSTRRDEQYF
.	few	TRBV4-2	TRBJ2-7	TGTGCCAGCAGCCATCAAGAGGGCGGTTACGAGCAGTACTTC	CASSHQEGGYEQYF
TRBD2	few	TRBV6-5	TRBJ2-1	TGTGCCAGCAGGGCTAGCGGGATTAATGAGCAGTTCTTC	CASRASGINEQFF
.	few	TRBV6-5	TRBJ2-1	TGTGCCAGCGGCGGGATAACCTACAATGAGCAGTTCTTC	CASGGITYNEQFF
TRBD2	few	TRBV7-3	TRBJ2-3	TGTGCCAGCAGCCCCGGGGCTAGCGGGAGGCATACGCAGTATTTT	CASSPGASGRHTQYF
TRBD2	.	TRBV9	TRBJ2-7	TGTGCCAGCGGAACTAGCGGGACGTCCTACGAGCAGTACTTC	CASGTSGTSYEQYF
.	.	TRBV5-1	TRBJ1-1	TGCGCCAGCAGCCGTGGTAGCGAGAACACTGAAGCTTTCTTT	CASSRGSENTEAFF
TRBD1	few	TRBV2	TRBJ2-6	TGTGCCAGCAGCCGACCCGCGGGGACAGGGACCTCTGGGGCCAACGTCCTGACTTTC	CASSRPAGTGTSGANVLTF
TRBD1	few	TRBV5-1	TRBJ2-2	TGCGCCAGCAGCCCGGGACAGTTAGCGAACACCGGGGAGCTGTTTTTT	CASSPGQLANTGELFF
TRBD1	.	TRBV7-9	TRBJ1-1	TGTGCCACCCTGGGACAGGGTGTATCTGAAGCTTTCTTT	CATLGQGVSEAFF
TRBD1	.	TRBV5-1	TRBJ1-4	TGCGCCAGCAGCCGGACCGACAGGGTGGGTGAAAAACTGTTTTTT	CASSRTDRVGEKLFF
.	few	TRBV9	TRBJ2-3	TGTGCCAGCAGCGTTAGTTCAGATACGCAGTATTTT	CASSVSSDTQYF
TRBD2	few	TRBV19	TRBJ2-3	TGTGCCAGTAGTCTAGCGGGCACAGATACGCAGTATTTT	CASSLAGTDTQYF
TRBD2	few	TRBV7-2	TRBJ2-1	TGTGCCAGCAGCTTATGGGCTGGGGGGGTTGACAATGAGCAGTTCTTC	CASSLWAGGVDNEQFF
.	few	TRBV5-6	TRBJ2-7	TGTGCCAGCAGCGTGAGCTCCTACGAGCAGTACTTC	CASSVSSYEQYF
TRBD1	.	TRBV28	TRBJ2-1	TGTGCCAGCGACGCCCGGGACAGGTCGGGCAATGAGCAGTTCTTC	CASDARDRSGNEQFF
TRBD1	.	TRBV7-3	TRBJ2-4	TGTGCCAGCAGCTCCAGTGGACAGGGCAAGGACATTCAGTACTTC	CASSSSGQGKDIQYF
.	.	TRBV11-3	TRBJ1-1	TGTGCCAGCAGATCCGACAGGAACACTGAAGCTTTCTTT	CASRSDRNTEAFF
TRBD1	.	TRBV9	TRBJ1-2	TGTGCCAGCAGCGTAGAAGGACAGGGAAACTATGGCTACACCTTC	CASSVEGQGNYGYTF
TRBD1	.	TRBV4-1	TRBJ1-2	TGCGCCAGCAGCCAAGACAAGGACAGGAGCTATGGCTACACCTTC	CASSQDKDRSYGYTF
TRBD2	.	TRBV14	TRBJ2-1	TGTGCCAGCGTGCCCACGGGAGGGGCCTACAATGAGCAGTTCTTC	CASVPTGGAYNEQFF
TRBD1	.	TRBV5-6	TRBJ1-2	TGTTCCAGCAGCTCGGCAGGGGGATTTGGCTACACCTTC	CSSSSAGGFGYTF
.	few	TRBV27	TRBJ2-1	TGTGCCAGCAGACTGACTAGGGTGATTGGTGAGCAGTTCTTC	CASRLTRVIGEQFF
.	few	TRBV6-6	TRBJ2-2	TGTGCCAGCATCAGGGAGGCTTTTTCCGGGGAGCTGTTTTTT	CASIREAFSGELFF
TRBD1	few	TRBV29-1	TRBJ1-1	TGCAGCGTTCAGCAGGGGGCGTACACTGAAGCTTTCTTT	CSVQQGAYTEAFF
.	.	TRBV4-1	TRBJ1-2	TGCGCCAGCAGCCAAGGACAGCTGGCCTATGGCTACACCTTC	CASSQGQLAYGYTF
.	few	TRBV7-6	TRBJ2-1	TGTGCCAGCAGCCCAACGGACAGCAATGAGCAGTTCTTC	CASSPTDSNEQFF
TRBD2	.	TRBV27	TRBJ2-1	TGTGCCAGCAGTTTCCGGATAGCGGGGGGGCTGGGCAATGAGCAGTTCTTC	CASSFRIAGGLGNEQFF
TRBD1	few	TRBV29-1	TRBJ2-1	TGCAGCGCCAGGGCCGGGACAGGAGGCTACAATGAGCAGTTCTTC	CSARAGTGGYNEQFF
.	few	TRBV13	TRBJ1-2	TGTGCCAGCAGCCCGACAGGATCCGGCTACACCTTC	CASSPTGSGYTF
.	few	TRBV30	TRBJ2-2	TGTGCCTGGAGTCATAGGACATCCGGCGGGGAGCTGTTTTTT	CAWSHRTSGGELFF
TRBD1	.	TRBV10-3	TRBJ2-7	TGTGCCACCCGGGACAGTTCCTACGAGCAGTACTTC	CATRDSSYEQYF
.	few	TRBV4-1	TRBJ2-7	TGCGCCAGCAGCTCCCGACAAGGTCCCTACGAGCAGTACTTC	CASSSRQGPYEQYF
TRBD2	.	TRBV7-2	TRBJ2-5	TGTGCCAGCAGCGCCCCTAAGCGGGGGCCCCCCAGAAGCACCCAGTACTTC	CASSAPKRGPPRSTQYF
.	.	TRBV4-3	TRBJ2-5	TGCGCCAGCAGCCAACACCCCCGGGGAAAGGAGACCCAGTACTTC	CASSQHPRGKETQYF
TRBD1	few	TRBV6-5	TRBJ1-5	TGTGCCAGCAGCAGGACAGGGGGGAGGAATCAGCCCCAGCATTTT	CASSRTGGRNQPQHF